This TCR beta chain was profiled in a study of molecular identifiers for immune sequencing clone quantification. General observations from the study: Clones of above 20 RNA copies carried over 99% of effector molecules; in naive cells they carried under 1%. Clone sizes could be underestimated for highly expanded clones when identical TCR molecules share a barcode. A single cell's spiked Jurkat TCR RNA was reportedly detectable among 900,000 to 1,000,000 naive cells.

Previously described methods and listed TCR primers produced bulk TCR libraries. TCRdb reprocessed the PCR reads with MiXCR, giving one entry per CDR3 protein. The sample lists under 800,000 distinct CDR3 sequences, about 25% seen once, with about 0.78% in the top ten. As regards this clonotype: Its antigen is unknown.

This CDR3 spans 12 amino acids. Deletions cut 2 bases from V and 7 bases from J, with 9 bases between. From germline, CDR1 is DFQATT and CDR2 SNEGSKA (reference sequence). The J gene is TRBJ1-5, the V gene TRBV20-1; D not certain. Sequenced input: naive CD8+ T cells from blood, with Jurkat cell RNA spiked in. The sample's subset: FACS-sorted CD8+CD4-CCR7+CD45RA+ naive T cells. The TCR sequence derives from a human donor in good health. Some libraries in this study had Jurkat cell RNA spiked in. CDR3 coding DNA: TGCAGTGCTAGACCTATGGGCCAGCCCCAGCATTTT. Encoded protein: CSARPMGQPQHF.